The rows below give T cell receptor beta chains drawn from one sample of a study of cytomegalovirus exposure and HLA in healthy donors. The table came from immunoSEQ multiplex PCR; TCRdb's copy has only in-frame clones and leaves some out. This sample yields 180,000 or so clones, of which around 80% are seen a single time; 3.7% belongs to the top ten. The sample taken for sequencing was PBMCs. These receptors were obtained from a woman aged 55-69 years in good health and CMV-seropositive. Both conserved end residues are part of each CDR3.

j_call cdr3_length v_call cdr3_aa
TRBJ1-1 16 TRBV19 CASTGRGDRRKGEAFF
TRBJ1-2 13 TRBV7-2 CASRKTGVYGYTF
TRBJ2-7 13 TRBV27 CASTPNRGGEQYF
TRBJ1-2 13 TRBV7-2 CASRKGQIHGYTF
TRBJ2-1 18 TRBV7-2 CASSPQGLSRGAPTEQFF
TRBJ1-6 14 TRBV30 CAWSLDRLNSPLHF
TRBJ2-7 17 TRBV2 CASKVEEAGGNPYEQYF
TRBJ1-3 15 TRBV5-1 CASSSGQTEGNTIYF
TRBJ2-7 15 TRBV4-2 CASSQVGGQGREQYF
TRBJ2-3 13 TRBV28 CASSHQGGDTQYF
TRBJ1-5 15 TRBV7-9 CASSASGVAIQPQHF
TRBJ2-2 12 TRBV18 CASSTNTGELFF
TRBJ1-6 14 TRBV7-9 CASSLEGGGSPLHF
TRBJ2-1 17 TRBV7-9 CASSLVASGEIYNEQFF
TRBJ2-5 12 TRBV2 CASSGVQETQYF
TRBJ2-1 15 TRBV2 CASSEGTGAYNEQFF
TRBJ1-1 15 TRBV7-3 CASSLNRVVVTEAFF
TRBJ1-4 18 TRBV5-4 CASSLAGTGFLSNEKLFF
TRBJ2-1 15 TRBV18 CASSPTTSGSNEQFF
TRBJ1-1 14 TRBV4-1 CASSQDVQNTEAFF
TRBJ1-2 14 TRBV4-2 CASSPRQGGDGYTF
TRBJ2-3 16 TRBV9 CASSVGRGLSTDTQYF
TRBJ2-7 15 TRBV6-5 CASSYSRDSTYEQYF
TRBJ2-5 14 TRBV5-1 CASSLGGGVETQYF
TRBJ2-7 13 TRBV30 CAWTLDATGAGAF
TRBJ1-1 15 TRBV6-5 CASSYGDRGNTEAFF
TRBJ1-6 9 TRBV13 CASSRPLHF
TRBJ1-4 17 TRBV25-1 CASSAREGGATNEKLFF
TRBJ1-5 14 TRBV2 CASSEILLPRPQHF
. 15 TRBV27 CASGLMGQGAYEQYF
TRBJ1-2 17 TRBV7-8 CASSLAQRDRADYGYTF
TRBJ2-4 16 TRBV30 CAWSVSRRVAKNIQYF
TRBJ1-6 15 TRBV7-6 CASSPTGGSNSPLHF
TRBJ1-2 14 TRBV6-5 CASRLRGPVYGYTF
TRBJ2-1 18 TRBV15 CATSRGGSDSLPYNEQFF
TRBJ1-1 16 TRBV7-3 CASSPKGGLVNTKAFF
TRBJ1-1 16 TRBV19 CASSKLPGQGSTEAFF
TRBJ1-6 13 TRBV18 CASSPGQASPLHF
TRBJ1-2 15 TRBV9 CASSAKGRLNYGYTF
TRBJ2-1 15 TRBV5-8 CASSLAGGAYNEQFF
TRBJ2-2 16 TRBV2 CASSEGGLANTGELFF
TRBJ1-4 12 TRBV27 CASSLGGEKLFF
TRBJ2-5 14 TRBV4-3 CASSPSATLETQYF
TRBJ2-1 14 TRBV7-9 CASSLGSREREQFF
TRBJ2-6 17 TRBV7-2 CARPVSQGSSGANVLTF
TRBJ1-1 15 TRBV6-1 CASQSKTILNTEAFF
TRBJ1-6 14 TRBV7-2 CASSRQGKNSPLHF
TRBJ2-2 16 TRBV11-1 CASSFYGGPNTGELFF
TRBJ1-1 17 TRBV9 CASSVEGLTGENTEAFF
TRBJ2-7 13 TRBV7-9 CASSQWAGGEQYF
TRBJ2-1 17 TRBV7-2 CASRPPIGGGASNEQFF
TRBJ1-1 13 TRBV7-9 CASSPEVATEAFF
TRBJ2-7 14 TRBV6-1 CASSADRGAYEQYF